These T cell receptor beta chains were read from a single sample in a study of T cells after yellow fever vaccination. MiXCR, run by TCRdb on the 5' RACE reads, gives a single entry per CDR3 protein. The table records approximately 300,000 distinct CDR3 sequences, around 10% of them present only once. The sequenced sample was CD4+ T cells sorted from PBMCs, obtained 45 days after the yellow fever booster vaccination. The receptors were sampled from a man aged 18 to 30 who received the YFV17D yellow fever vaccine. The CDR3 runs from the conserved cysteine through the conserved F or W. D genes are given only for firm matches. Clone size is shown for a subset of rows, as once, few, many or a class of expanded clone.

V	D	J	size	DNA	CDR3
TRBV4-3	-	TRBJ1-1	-	TGCGCCAGCAGCCAAGAGGGGGGACCGAACACTGAAGCTTTCTTT	CASSQEGGPNTEAFF
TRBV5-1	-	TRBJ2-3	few	TGCGCCAGCATGAGTCAGTCCACAGATACGCAGTATTTT	CASMSQSTDTQYF
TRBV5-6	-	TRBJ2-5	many	TGTGCCAGCAGCAAGAGATACACAGAGACCCAGTACTTC	CASSKRYTETQYF
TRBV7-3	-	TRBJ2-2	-	TGTGCCAGCAGCTTAAAAGGAGCGCTCACCGGGGAGCTGTTTTTT	CASSLKGALTGELFF
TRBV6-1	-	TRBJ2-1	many	TGTGCCAGCATGGCGGCGGTTGGGGGATACAATGAGCAGTTCTTC	CASMAAVGGYNEQFF
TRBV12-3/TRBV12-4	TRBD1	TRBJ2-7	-	TGTGCCAGCAGTTTCGGGACAGAGTCCTACGAGCAGTACTTC	CASSFGTESYEQYF
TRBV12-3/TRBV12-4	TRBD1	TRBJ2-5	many	TGTGCCAGCAGCCGACAGGGGGAGTTATGGAAGACCCAGTACTTC	CASSRQGELWKTQYF
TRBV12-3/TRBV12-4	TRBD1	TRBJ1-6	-	TGTGCCAGCAGTCAGGACAGGGCTGTGCGAAATTCACCCCTCCACTTT	CASSQDRAVRNSPLHF
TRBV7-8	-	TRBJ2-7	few	TGTGCCAGCAGCTTAGAAGGCGTAGCCTCCTACGAGCAGTACTTC	CASSLEGVASYEQYF
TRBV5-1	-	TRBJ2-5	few	TGCGCCAGCAGCCGGGACCGCTGGCAAGAGACCCAGTACTTC	CASSRDRWQETQYF
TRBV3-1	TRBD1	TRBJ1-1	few	TGTGCCAGCAGCCAGATAGCAGGGGGCACTGAAGCTTTCTTT	CASSQIAGGTEAFF
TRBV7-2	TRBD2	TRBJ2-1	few	TGTGCCAGCAGCTCCCCAGGACTCCGGGGGGGGAACGAGCAGTTCTTC	CASSSPGLRGGNEQFF
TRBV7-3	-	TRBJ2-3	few	TGTGCCAGCAGCTTAAATCCCCAGGGAACAGATACGCAGTATTTT	CASSLNPQGTDTQYF
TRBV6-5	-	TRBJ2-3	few	TGTGCCAGCAGTCAAGCAGGGGACAGCACAGATACGCAGTATTTT	CASSQAGDSTDTQYF
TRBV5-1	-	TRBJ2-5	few	TGCGCCAGCAGCTTGGCCGGTATGCTCCAAGAGACCCAGTACTTC	CASSLAGMLQETQYF
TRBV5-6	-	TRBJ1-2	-	TGTGCCAGCAGCTTGGGGAGGAATTTCTATGGCTACACCTTC	CASSLGRNFYGYTF
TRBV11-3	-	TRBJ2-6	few	TGTGCCAGCAGCCCGCCACACAGAGACTCTGGGGCCAACGTCCTGACTTTC	CASSPPHRDSGANVLTF
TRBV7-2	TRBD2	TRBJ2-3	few	TGTGCCAGCAGCCGGACTAGTCCCTACACAGATACGCAGTATTTT	CASSRTSPYTDTQYF
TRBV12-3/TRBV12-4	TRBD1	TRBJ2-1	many	TGTGCCAGCAGTTTAATGACGACAGGGGATGAGCAGTTCTTC	CASSLMTTGDEQFF
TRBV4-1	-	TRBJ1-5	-	TGCGCCAGCAGCCAGGGCCAATCTCGAGGACTTAGGCAGCCCCAGCATTTT	CASSQGQSRGLRQPQHF
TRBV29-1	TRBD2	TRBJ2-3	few	TGCAGCTTTGTCCGGGCGGGGGGGCCGAAAACAGATACGCAGTATTTT	CSFVRAGGPKTDTQYF
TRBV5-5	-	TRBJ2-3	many	TGTGCCAGCAGCTTGGAATCAGGGCAGTATTTT	CASSLESGQYF
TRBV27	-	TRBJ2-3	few	TGTGCCAGCAGTTCATGGACCCAAGTAGATACGCAGTATTTT	CASSSWTQVDTQYF
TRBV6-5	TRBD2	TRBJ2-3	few	TGTGCCAGCAGTTACTTTGCGGGGGTGAGCACAGATACGCAGTATTTT	CASSYFAGVSTDTQYF
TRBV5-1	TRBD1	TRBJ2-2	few	TGCGCCAGCAGCGCAGGGACAGGGGGAGTTTTCGGGGAGCTGTTTTTT	CASSAGTGGVFGELFF
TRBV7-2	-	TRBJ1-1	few	TGTGCCAGCAGCTACGGTCCCGGGACTGAAGCTTTCTTT	CASSYGPGTEAFF
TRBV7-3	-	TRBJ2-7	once	TGTGCCAGCAGGGACGCCGGGACTTCACCCTACGAGCAGTACTTC	CASRDAGTSPYEQYF
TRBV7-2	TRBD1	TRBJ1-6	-	TGTGCCAGCAGCTCGTTCTCAGGGGGCAGTAATTCACCCCTCCACTTT	CASSSFSGGSNSPLHF
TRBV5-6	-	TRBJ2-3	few	TGTGCCAGCAGCTTGCGAGGGGGGGCGGCAGATACGCAGTATTTT	CASSLRGGAADTQYF
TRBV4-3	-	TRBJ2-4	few	TGCGCCAGCAGCCAAGATGTCGGCCAGGGCGGAAACATTCAGTACTTC	CASSQDVGQGGNIQYF
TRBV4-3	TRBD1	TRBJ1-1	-	TGCGCCAGCAGCCAATCCGCATACAACAGGGGGGCTGAAGCTTTCTTT	CASSQSAYNRGAEAFF
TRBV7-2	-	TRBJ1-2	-	TGTGCCAGCAGCTCCGAGGGGGGCTACTTCACTAACTATGGCTACACCTTC	CASSSEGGYFTNYGYTF
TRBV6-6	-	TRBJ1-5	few	TGTGCCAGCAGTTTACAAATGTATCAGCCCCAGCATTTT	CASSLQMYQPQHF
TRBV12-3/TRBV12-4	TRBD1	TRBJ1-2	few	TGTGCCAGCAGCCGAGGGGGCAATATGTATGGCTACACCTTC	CASSRGGNMYGYTF
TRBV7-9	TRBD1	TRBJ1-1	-	TGTGCCAGCAGCTTAGGGAAGGCAGGGGGCAAGAACACTGAAGCTTTCTTT	CASSLGKAGGKNTEAFF
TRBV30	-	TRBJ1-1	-	TGTGCCTGGAGACGTAGAGGGGGGAACACTGAAGCTTTCTTT	CAWRRRGGNTEAFF
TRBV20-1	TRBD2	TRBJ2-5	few	TGCAGTGCTAGTTCCGGGGGGCAAGAGACCCAGTACTTC	CSASSGGQETQYF
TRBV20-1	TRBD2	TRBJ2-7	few	TGCAGTGCTAGCGGGGGGATTTCCAGCTCCTACGAGCAGTACTTC	CSASGGISSSYEQYF
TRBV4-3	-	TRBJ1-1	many	TGCGCCAGCAGCCAAGGAGGGGCCTCCATGAACACTGAAGCTTTCTTT	CASSQGGASMNTEAFF
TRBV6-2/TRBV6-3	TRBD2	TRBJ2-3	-	TGTGCCAGCAGCCGACAGCCGGGACTAGCGGGGGTGGCAGATACGCAGTATTTT	CASSRQPGLAGVADTQYF
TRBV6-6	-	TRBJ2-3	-	TGTGCCAGCAGAATACAAGACGGCGATACGCAGTATTTT	CASRIQDGDTQYF
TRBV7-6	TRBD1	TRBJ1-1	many	TGTGCCAGCAGCGCGATCCGGGACAGGGGGACTGAAGCTTTCTTT	CASSAIRDRGTEAFF
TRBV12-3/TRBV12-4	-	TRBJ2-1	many	TGTGCCAGCAGTTTGCGCCGAGGCAATGAGCAGTTCTTC	CASSLRRGNEQFF
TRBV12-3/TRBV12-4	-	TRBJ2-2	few	TGTGCCAGCAGTTTAGGGTTCGGGGAGCTGTTTTTT	CASSLGFGELFF
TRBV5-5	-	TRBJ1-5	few	TGTGCCAGCAGCTTTCCCAATCAGCCCCAGCATTTT	CASSFPNQPQHF
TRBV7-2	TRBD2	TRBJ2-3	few	TGTGCCAGCAGCGCGGTGGGACTAGCCGTAGATACGCAGTATTTT	CASSAVGLAVDTQYF
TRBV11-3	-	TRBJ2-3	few	TGTGCCAGCAGCTTAACCCCCGACGGTACGCAGTATTTT	CASSLTPDGTQYF
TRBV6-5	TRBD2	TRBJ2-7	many	TGTGCCAGCGGGTGGCTAGCGGGGGGAAAAAGCTCCTACGAGCAGTACTTC	CASGWLAGGKSSYEQYF
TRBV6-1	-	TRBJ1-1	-	TGTGCCAGCACCGAGGGCACCTTGAACACTGAAGCTTTCTTT	CASTEGTLNTEAFF
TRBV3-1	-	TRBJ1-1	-	TGTGCCAGCAGCCCCCCCCCTGGGACTGAAGCTTTCTTT	CASSPPPGTEAFF
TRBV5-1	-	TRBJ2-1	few	TGCGCCAGCAGCAGGCTAAAGGACGGCGGGGAGCAGTTCTTC	CASSRLKDGGEQFF
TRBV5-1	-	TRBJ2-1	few	TGCGCCAGCTTCGTCAGGGACGCCTACAATGAGCAGTTCTTC	CASFVRDAYNEQFF
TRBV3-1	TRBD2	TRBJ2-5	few	TGTGCCAGCAGCCAAGATATCGGGACTAGGCTAGAGACCCAGTACTTC	CASSQDIGTRLETQYF
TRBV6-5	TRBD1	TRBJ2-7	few	TGTGCCAGCAGTTACGACAGGGCCACTCACGAGCAGTACTTC	CASSYDRATHEQYF